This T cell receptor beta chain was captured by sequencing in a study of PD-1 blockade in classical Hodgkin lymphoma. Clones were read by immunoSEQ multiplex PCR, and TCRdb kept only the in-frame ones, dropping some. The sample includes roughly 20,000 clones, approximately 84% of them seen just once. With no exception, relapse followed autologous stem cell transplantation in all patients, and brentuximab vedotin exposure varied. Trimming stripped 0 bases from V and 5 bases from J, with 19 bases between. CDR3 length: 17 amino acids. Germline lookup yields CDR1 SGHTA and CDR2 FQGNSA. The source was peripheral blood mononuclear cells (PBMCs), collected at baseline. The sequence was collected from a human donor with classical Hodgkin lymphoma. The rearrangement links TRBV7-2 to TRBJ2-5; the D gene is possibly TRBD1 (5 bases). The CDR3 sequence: CASSLALSWTLPETQYF. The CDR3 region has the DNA TGTGCCAGCAGCTTAGCGCTTTCATGGACACTCCCGGAGACCCAGTACTTC.